This TCR beta chain was retrieved from a study of T cells after yellow fever vaccination. On the study more broadly: For low cell numbers, libraries were made with SMART-Seq v4 Ultra Low Input.

General study findings and limits: The booster saw the reappearance of most primary-vaccination clones (roughly 97% CD4, around 88% CD8). Some clonotypes were seen in both the CD4 and the CD8 compartments. These made up a small share and likely arose from convergent recombination. Compared with primary, the secondary response was weaker and peaked at day 5, not 15.

TCRdb analysed the 5' RACE reads with MiXCR anew, one entry per CDR3 protein. The sample shows 510,000 or so distinct CDR3 sequences, 15% to 20% of them seen only once. Comment on this clonotype: Antigen specificity is unknown.

Germline-derived CDR1 and CDR2 are LNHNV and YYDKDF (reference sequence). The CDR3 totals 13 residues. V was pared by 5 bases and J by 5 bases, with 12 bases between. J is TRBJ2-5 and V is TRBV15, with a tentative D call TRBD2 (5 bases). The sample consisted of PBMCs, taken 15 days after the yellow fever booster vaccination. The TCR comes from a man younger than 45 who received the YFV17D yellow fever vaccine. The CDR3 DNA sequence: TGTGCCACCAGCCCCGGGATCTTGGAGACCCAGTACTTC. Translated: CATSPGILETQYF.